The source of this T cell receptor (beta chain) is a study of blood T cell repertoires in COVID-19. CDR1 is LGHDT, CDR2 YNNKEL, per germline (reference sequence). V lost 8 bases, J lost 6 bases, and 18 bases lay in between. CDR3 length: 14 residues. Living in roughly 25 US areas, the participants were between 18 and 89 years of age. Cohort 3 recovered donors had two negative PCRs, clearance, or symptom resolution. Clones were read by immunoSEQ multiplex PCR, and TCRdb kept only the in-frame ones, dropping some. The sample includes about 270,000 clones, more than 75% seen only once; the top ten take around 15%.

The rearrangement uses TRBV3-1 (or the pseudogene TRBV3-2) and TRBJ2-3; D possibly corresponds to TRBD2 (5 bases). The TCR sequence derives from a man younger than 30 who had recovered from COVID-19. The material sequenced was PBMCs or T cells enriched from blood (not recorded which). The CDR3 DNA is TGTGCCAGCCAGGCCCTATTCTCGGGGGATACGCAGTATTTT. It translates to CASQALFSGDTQYF.